The next 30 T cell receptor beta chains were all read from a single sample in a study of tumor-infiltrating lymphocytes in primary liver carcinoma. Unsorted bulk tissue, about 18-32 mg of it, served as the source for co-extraction of RNA and DNA. TCR beta cDNA came from roughly 550 ng total RNA, primed with a constant-region primer. Libraries of TCR beta came from three nested multiplex PCR rounds with slightly modified ARM-PCR. With TRBV1-TRBV30 forward primers and a C-beta reverse primer, the first two PCR rounds were run for roughly 10 cycles each. One entry per CDR3 protein, called by TCRdb with MiXCR from the multiplex PCR reads. Found here are tens of thousands of distinct CDR3 sequences, roughly 75% of them singletons; the top ten hold 35% to 40%. Material: tumor-adjacent normal liver tissue. Receptors originate from a man aged 35 to 55 with primary liver carcinoma and hepatitis B virus infection.

As regards this clonotype: At one of its ends the junction is not consistent with the germline gene, which may arise from a read error. The chain is built from TRBV10-3 and TRBJ2-3; 9 nucleotides align to TRBD2. Germline CDR1 and CDR2: ENHRY and SYGVKD. CDR3 length equals 18 residues. The CDR3 is CVISAYSMTSGGTDTQYF. Written as DNA, the CDR3 is TGTGTCATCAGTGCATACTCAATGACTAGCGGTGGCACAGATACGCAGTATTTT.

Concerning this clonotype: The junction shows a germline mismatch at one end, possibly a read error. This chain joins TRBV4-2 and TRBJ2-6, with TRBD1 as a possible D gene (5 bases). CDR1 and CDR2 (germline): LGHNA, YNFKEQ. CDR3 length: 18 residues. The CDR3 DNA is TGTGCCAGTAGCCCCTTGGACAAGGGGCTAACCGGGGCCAACGTCCTGACTTTC. Translation: CASSPLDKGLTGANVLTF.

A remark on this clonotype: This is likely a read error, given that the CDR3 carries no conserved phenylalanine or tryptophan at its end. The chain recombines TRBV14 with TRBJ2-3; D could derive from TRBD1 or TRBD2 (5 bases each). The CDR3 runs 13 residues. CDR1 and CDR2 (germline): SGHDN, FVKESK. The CDR3 protein is CGSSPTEQTMQYY. As DNA, the CDR3 is TGTGGCAGCAGCCCGACAGAACAGACTATGCAGTATTAT.

Judged by abundance, this clonotype is medium-sized. The chain employs TRBV6-1 and TRBJ2-7; the D is unclear. V was cut by 2 bases and J by 0 bases, with 11 bases left in between. CDR1 MNHNS and CDR2 SASEGT come from the germline V gene. The CDR3 has 15 residues. The CDR3, as DNA: TGTGCCAGCAGTGAAAACATCTACCTCTCCTACGAGCAGTACTTC. Translating it yields CASSENIYLSYEQYF.

Note on this clonotype: An end of the junction does not agree with germline; a read error may underlie this. The J gene is TRBJ2-3, the V gene TRBV14, with D perhaps matching TRBD1 (5 bases). Germline V gene sequence: CDR1 SGHDN, CDR2 FVKESK. The CDR3 is 13 residues long. CDR3 sequence: CANSRGHTDTQYF. The CDR3 DNA reads as TGTGCCAACAGCCGAGGACACACAGACACGCAGTATTTT. Supplemented by reference TRBV14 and TRBJ2-3, the full variable domain reads EAGVTQFPSHSVIEKGQTVTLRCDPISGHDNLYWYRRVMGKEIKFLLHFVKESKQDESGMPNNRFLAERTGGTYSTLKVQPAELEDSGVYFCANSRGHTDTQYFGPGTRLTVL.

The J gene is TRBJ2-4, the V gene TRBV11-1, with D uncertain. The CDR3 contains 13 residues. Germline lookup yields CDR1 SGHAT and CDR2 FQDESV (reference sequence). DNA for the CDR3: TGTGTTAGCAGCCGGAAGCAGGATGACATTCAGTACTTC. Translation gives CVSSRKQDDIQYF.

The chain joins TRBV28 to TRBJ1-5, with 8 nucleotides matching TRBD1. The J call is uncertain, as TRBJ2-3 better fits the DNA end. CDR3 size: 14 residues. Germline V gene data show CDR1 as MDHEN and CDR2 as SYDVKM. The CDR3: CASSMTGASQPQYF. The CDR3 nucleotides are TGTGCCAGCAGTATGACAGGGGCCTCTCAGCCCCAGTATTTT.

A remark on this clonotype: Without the conserved terminal phenylalanine or tryptophan, this CDR3 likely stems from a read error. This rearrangement joins TRBV11-2 to TRBJ1-5, with D perhaps matching TRBD1 (5 bases). The CDR3 length is 17 residues. CDR1 and CDR2 (germline): SGHAT, FQNNGV. Trimming left V 1 base short and J 5 bases short, with 18 bases between. The CDR3 here is CASSLVGVAGSDQPQHI. In DNA, the CDR3 is TGTGCCAGCAGCTTAGTAGGGGTAGCAGGGAGCGATCAGCCCCAGCATATT.

In regard to this clonotype: At one boundary the junction diverges from the germline segment, which might be a read error. The gene calls are TRBV4-2 and TRBJ2-6; tentative D call: TRBD1 (5 bases). The CDR3 runs to 16 residues. Germline CDR1 and CDR2: LGHNA and YNFKEQ. Here the CDR3 reads CVSNQEASSGANVPTF. The CDR3 nucleotides are TGTGTCAGCAACCAAGAAGCAAGCTCTGGGGCCAACGTCCCGACTTTC.

In regard to this clonotype: The CDR3 carries no conserved terminal phenylalanine or tryptophan, so it likely arises from a read error. The chain has TRBV4-3 and TRBJ2-3; D is unclear. The CDR3 length is 15 residues. Trimming shortened V by 0 bases and J by 4 bases, and 11 bases separated the two germline ends. Germline V gene lookup returns CDR1 LGHNA and CDR2 YSLEER. Written as DNA, the CDR3 is TGCGCCAGCAGCCAAGATGCCCTAGTGGCAGATACGCAGTATTAT. Its protein product is CASSQDALVADTQYY.

This chain connects TRBV20-1 to TRBJ2-1; TRBD2 agrees at 7 bases. In germline, CDR1 is DFQATT, CDR2 SNEGSKA (reference sequence). After removal of 3 bases from V and 3 bases from J, the junction contained 5 bases not matched to a gene. The CDR3 is 14 residues long. The CDR3 sequence: CSASKRGNYNEQFF. The CDR3 DNA reads TGCAGTGCTAGTAAGCGGGGCAACTACAATGAGCAGTTCTTC.

Comments on this clonotype: Sequence at one end of the junction differs from germline and may be a read error. The chain employs TRBV20-1 and TRBJ1-2; 7 nucleotides agree with TRBD1. CDR3 length: 12 residues. Germline CDR1 is DFQATT and CDR2 is SNEGSKA (reference sequence). The CDR3 nucleotides read TGCAGTGCTGCCCCGGGACAGCGTGGCTACAACTTC. Its translation: CSAAPGQRGYNF.

Remarks on this clonotype: The conserved closing phenylalanine or tryptophan is absent in this CDR3, likely reflecting a read error. The V call is TRBV11-2, the J call TRBJ2-1; no clear D. CDR3 length equals 11 residues. The germline gives CDR1 SGHAT, CDR2 FQNNGV. CDR3 amino acids: CTSNLYNEQFL. For the CDR3, the DNA is TGTACCAGCAACCTATACAATGAGCAGTTCTTA.

As regards this clonotype: The junction does not match germline at one end; this may be a read error. The chain couples TRBV6-5 to TRBJ2-2; TRBD2 agrees at 10 bases. The CDR3 is made up of 18 amino acids. Germline V gives CDR1 MNHEY, CDR2 SVGAGI. CDR3 DNA sequence: TGTGTCAGCAGCTCCTGGACTAGCGGCTTCGCAAACACCGGGGAGATGTTTTTT. Translation: CVSSSWTSGFANTGEMFF.

This clonotype was observed once. At one of its ends the junction is not consistent with the germline gene, which may arise from a read error. The chain links TRBV28 to TRBJ1-5, with 8 bases lining up with TRBD1. This CDR3 has 14 residues. Germline V gives CDR1 MDHEN, CDR2 SYDVKM. The CDR3 region has the DNA TGTGCCAACAGTCTGACAGGGGCGACTCACCCCCAGCATTTT. Residues: CANSLTGATHPQHF.

Points on this clonotype: Because it lacks the conserved phenylalanine or tryptophan at the end, this CDR3 is likely a read error. This chain connects TRBV29-1 to TRBJ2-5; TRBD1 or TRBD2 may be the D gene (5 bases each). Germline CDR1 and CDR2: SQVTM and ANQGSEA. V shed 3 bases and J shed 7 bases, with 15 bases lying between them. The CDR3 runs 13 residues. CDR3 amino acids: CSVEGRHGGTQYS. CDR3 DNA: TGCAGCGTTGAGGGACGGCATGGTGGGACCCAGTACTCC.

For this clonotype: Its ends do not fully match the called genes, so a read error is possible. The chain couples TRBV4-3 to TRBJ2-1, with D possibly TRBD1 on 8 matching bases. Germline V gene data show CDR1 as LGHNA and CDR2 as YSLEER. The CDR3 consists of 14 residues. The CDR3 loop reads CASNLDREGNEQFF. CDR3 in DNA: TGCGCCAGCAACCTGGACAGGGAGGGAAATGAACAGTTCTTC.

Turning to this clonotype: A much larger clonotype is one base distant, so this may be a read error. This chain connects TRBV19 to TRBJ2-2, with TRBD2 as a possible D gene (6 bases). Germline CDR1 reads LNHDA; CDR2 reads SQIVND (reference sequence). CDR3 length: 15 amino acids. The CDR3 protein is CVSRFVGGRAGELFF. The DNA for the CDR3 is TGTGTCAGTAGGTTCGTGGGAGGTCGGGCCGGGGAGCTGTTTTTT.

Concerning this clonotype itself: This sequence may be a read error, since a much larger clone differs from it by one base. The CDR3 loop reads CASSQGTGYPTGELLF. For the CDR3, the DNA is TGTGCCAGCAGCCAGGGGACAGGGTACCCCACCGGGGAGCTGCTTTTT. J is TRBJ2-2 and V is TRBV14, with TRBD1 identical over 9 bases. Germline loops: CDR1 SGHDN, CDR2 FVKESK. The CDR3 has 16 residues.

A word on this clonotype: A junction end diverges from the germline sequence, so it may reflect a read error. The genes are TRBV12-3 or TRBV12-4 and TRBJ2-1; TRBD1 might be the D (6 bases). The CDR3 spans 15 residues. The CDR3 here is CASSLWGHLFNKQFF. CDR3 DNA: TGTGCCAGCAGTTTATGGGGGCACCTGTTCAATAAGCAATTCTTC.

The table lists this clonotype with a few counts. A much larger clone differs from this one at a single base, so this may be a read error. CDR3 residues: CASSIQGVLANEQFF. In nucleotides, the CDR3 is TGTGCCAGTAGTATACAAGGGGTTTTGGCCAATGAGCAGTTCTTC. V usage is TRBV19 and J usage is TRBJ2-1; a possible D gene is TRBD1 (5 bases). Trimming pared 2 bases from V and 6 bases from J, leaving 14 bases between. The CDR3 length is 15 residues. The V gene's germline CDR1 is LNHDA and CDR2 SQIVND (reference sequence).

This clonotype occurred a few times. At one end, the junction sequence differs from germline, possibly due to a read error. The chain joins TRBV12-3 or TRBV12-4 to TRBJ2-1; 8 nucleotides align to TRBD2. The CDR3 consists of 15 residues. The chain's CDR3 is CASSVISGRGNEHFF. The CDR3 nucleotides are TGTGCCAGCAGTGTAATCAGCGGGAGAGGAAATGAGCACTTCTTC.

The rearrangement joins TRBV29-1 to TRBJ1-1; no firm D call. Trimming shortened V by 5 bases and J by 11 bases, and 15 bases separated the two germline ends. Germline loops: CDR1 SQVTM, CDR2 ANQGSEA. The CDR3 covers 11 residues. CDR3 sequence (DNA): TGCAGCGTTCCGCACGGGCATGATGCTTTCTTT. Translation: CSVPHGHDAFF. The full variable domain, in which reference TRBV29-1 and TRBJ1-1 provide the parts outside the CDR3, is SAVISQKPSRDICQRGTSLTIQCQVDSQVTMMFWYRQQPGQSLTLIATANQGSEATYESGFVIDKFPISRPNLTFSTLTVSNMSPEDSSIYLCSVPHGHDAFFGQGTRLTVV.

V gene TRBV6-5 combines with J gene TRBJ2-7; D is tentatively TRBD1 or TRBD2 (5 bases each). Looked up from germline, CDR1 is MNHEY and CDR2 is SVGAGI. V dropped 8 bases and J dropped 5 bases, with 22 bases sitting between them. This CDR3 contains 15 residues. CDR3: CASWPQEAYYHEQYF. CDR3 nucleotides: TGTGCCAGCTGGCCACAGGAGGCGTATTACCACGAGCAGTACTTC.

This clonotype came up a few times. V is TRBV20-1 and J is TRBJ2-5, with D perhaps TRBD1 or TRBD2 (5 bases each). Germline CDR1 is DFQATT and CDR2 is SNEGSKA (reference sequence). There are 14 residues in the CDR3. Trimming cost V 2 bases and J 5 bases, with 15 bases left between them. In nucleotides, the CDR3 is TGCAGTGCTAGAATAGGGACCCAAGGGGAGACCCAGTACTTC. Its protein is CSARIGTQGETQYF.

This clonotype was observed many times. DNA of the CDR3: TGTGCCAGCAGTCCCCGGGGGGGGGCCTACGAGCAGTACTTC. Protein sequence: CASSPRGGAYEQYF. The V call is TRBV6-2 or TRBV6-3, the J call TRBJ2-7, with 8 nucleotides matching TRBD2. The CDR3 runs to 14 residues. Germline values: CDR1 MNHEY, CDR2 SVGEGT. The V segment lost 5 bases and the J segment 2 bases; nucleotides outside the gene matches: 5.

As regards this clonotype: Being one base from a much bigger clone, this may be a read error. V is TRBV7-9 and J is TRBJ2-7; D may be TRBD2 (5 bases). Germline V lookup: CDR1 SEHNR, CDR2 FQNEAQ (reference sequence). There are 13 residues in the CDR3. The CDR3 DNA sequence: TGTGCCAGCAGCTTCCCACGGGGAAACGAGCACTACTTC. Its translation: CASSFPRGNEHYF.

Concerning this clonotype itself: The CDR3 does not end in the conserved phenylalanine or tryptophan, so this is likely a read error. The V call is TRBV4-1, the J call TRBJ2-1; the D gene is possibly TRBD2 (6 bases). Germline CDR1 MGHRA, CDR2 YSYEKL. The CDR3 runs 15 residues. The CDR3 DNA reads TGCGTCAGCAGCCCAGTTGGGGGAGGCCGCAATGAGCAGTTCCTC. Residues: CVSSPVGGGRNEQFL.

The J gene is TRBJ2-1, the V gene TRBV5-6, with a possible D match to TRBD2 (6 bases). The CDR3 covers 13 residues. Germline V gene data show CDR1 as SGHDT and CDR2 as YYEEEE. V lost 6 bases to trimming and J lost 5 bases, with 12 bases between them. This CDR3 is CASTGGPDNEQFF. The CDR3 DNA follows: TGTGCCAGCACCGGGGGACCGGACAATGAGCAGTTCTTC.

V usage is TRBV7-9 and J usage is TRBJ1-2, with 12 positions matching TRBD1. The CDR3 contains 14 residues. Per the germline V gene, CDR1 is SEHNR and CDR2 is FQNEAQ (reference sequence). V lost 6 bases, J lost 11 bases, and 10 bases stayed unmatched. The CDR3 region has the DNA TGTGCCAGCAGATGGGACAGGGGGCTTCATGATTACACCTTC. This gives the protein CASRWDRGLHDYTF.